The present entry profiles one T cell receptor (beta chain) with its context. What it binds is not known. This specimen comes from a study of response to subunit inactivated influenza vaccine. Study results and limitations: The study's authors posited that every seasonal influenza vaccination enlists few new T cells.

TCRdb re-derived calls from the RT-PCR reads in MiXCR, one entry per CDR3 protein. The sample has 650,000 to 800,000 distinct CDR3 sequences; approximately 18% are singletons. CDR3 length: 13 residues. The source was PBMCs from blood, collected 4 to 6 days after vaccination. This sequence joins TRBV21-1 and TRBJ2-7; the DNA was not used to check the table's D call, TRBD1. TRBV21-1 is listed as a pseudogene. The TCR comes from a man aged 50 to 59 who received an inactivated influenza vaccine. The CDR3 DNA is TGTGCCAGCAGACAGGGCGGAGTCTACGAGCAGTACTTC. It yields the protein CASRQGGVYEQYF.